Described below is a single TCR beta chain sequence and its context. What it binds is unknown. A read error is possible here, since a much larger clone lies one base away. There were TCR beta CDR3 regions amplified from RNA transcripts. The HTBI set primed first-round TCR CDR3 RT-PCR. TCRdb used MiXCR to reprocess the multiplex PCR reads, holding one entry per CDR3 protein. The sample has 20,000 to 30,000 distinct CDR3 sequences, 40% to 55% seen once; the top ten hold 9% to 12%. The sample originates from a study of T cells in Graves' hyperthyroidism and ophthalmopathy. As for the study in general: Peripheral blood was obtained at initial diagnosis, preceding any treatment. Study findings and constraints: Most thyroid clonotypes with frequency above 0.001 were detected in blood.

Trimming removed 10 bases at V and 2 bases at J, with 22 bases between. Germline V gene sequence: CDR1 ENHRY, CDR2 SYGVKD. This CDR3 region has 16 residues. This sequence was found in a woman aged 25 to 45 with Graves' hyperthyroidism. The chain recombines TRBV10-3 with TRBJ2-3, with a possible D match to TRBD2 (6 bases). The specimen sequenced was blood. CDR3 DNA sequence: TGTGCCAGCAGCCCAGGAGGCGGGATACACACAGATACGCAGTATTTT. It codes for CASSPGGGIHTDTQYF.